The following is a T cell receptor beta chain sequence with its context. The antigen is undetermined. Sequenced by immunoSEQ multiplex PCR; TCRdb stores in-frame clones only, minus some. Among more than 95,000 clones listed, 86% were seen once. These data belong to a study of T cell responses to AZD1222 COVID-19 vaccine. Findings of the study overall: There were vaccine-associated CD4 TCRs across spike, dominant at 160-218 and 743-854. Vaccination with two AZD1222 doses was followed by a rise in Spike-specific TCR breadth and depth.

The CDR3 is made up of 18 amino acids. Germline V lookup: CDR1 LGHDT, CDR2 YNNKEL (reference sequence). The junction had 7 bases not matched to a gene; V was cut back by 1 base and J by 0 bases. The receptor was isolated from an adult who received the MenACWY meningococcal vaccine as a control. The sample in question was peripheral blood, obtained 28 days after the second dose of the MenACWY control vaccine. The rearrangement joins TRBV3-1 (or the pseudogene TRBV3-2) to TRBJ2-1; 9 bases fit TRBD2. This chain's CDR3 is CASSQGTSAVYSYNEQFF. As DNA, the CDR3 is TGTGCCAGCAGCCAAGGGACTAGCGCAGTGTACTCCTACAATGAGCAGTTCTTC.